This TCR beta chain was found in a study of blood T cell repertoires in COVID-19. Across the whole study: Italy, Spain and the United States were the sources of the convalescent and acute COVID-19 samples. T cells, B-cell-depleted T cells, or PBMCs provided the cDNA or gDNA that served as material.

Authors' processing steps: Reference gene primer amplification yielded estimated nucleated cell counts. Here immunoSEQ multiplex PCR was the method, and the copy in TCRdb shows in-frame clones only, minus some. The V and J calls and the clone size are those of that table, but D and trimming were determined from the DNA. Of fewer than 85,000 clones in the sample, under 95% are singletons; the top ten hold around 9%. The trim removed 8 bases at V and 8 bases at J, leaving 10 bases unmatched. This CDR3 contains 13 residues. Germline values: CDR1 MNHEY, CDR2 SMNVEV (reference sequence). The chain carries TRBV27 and TRBJ1-2; TRBD1 aligns across 8 bases. Sample: peripheral blood. This clonotype was sampled from a human donor in a cohort sampled during active COVID-19. This CDR3 reads CASRVQTGDGYTF. The CDR3 DNA sequence: TGTGCCAGCCGGGTCCAGACAGGGGACGGCTACACCTTC.